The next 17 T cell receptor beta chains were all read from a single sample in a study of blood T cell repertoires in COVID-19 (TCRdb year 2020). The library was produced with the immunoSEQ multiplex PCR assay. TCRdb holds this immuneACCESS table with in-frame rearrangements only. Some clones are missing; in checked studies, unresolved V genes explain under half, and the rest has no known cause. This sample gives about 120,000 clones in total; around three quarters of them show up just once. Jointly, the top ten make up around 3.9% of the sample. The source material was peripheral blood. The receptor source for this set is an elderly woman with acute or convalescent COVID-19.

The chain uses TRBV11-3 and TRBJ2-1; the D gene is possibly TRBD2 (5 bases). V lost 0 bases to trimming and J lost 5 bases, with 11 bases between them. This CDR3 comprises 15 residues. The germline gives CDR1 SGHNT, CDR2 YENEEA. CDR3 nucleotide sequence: TGTGCCAGCAGCTTAGATCCCGGCGGGCACAATGAGCAGTTCTTC. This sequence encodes CASSLDPGGHNEQFF.

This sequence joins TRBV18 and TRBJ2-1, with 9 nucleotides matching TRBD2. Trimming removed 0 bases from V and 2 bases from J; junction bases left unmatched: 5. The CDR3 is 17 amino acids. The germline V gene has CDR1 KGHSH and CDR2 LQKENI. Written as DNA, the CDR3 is TGTGCCAGCTCACCACCTTCACTAGCGGGTACCTACAATGAGCAGTTCTTC. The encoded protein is CASSPPSLAGTYNEQFF.

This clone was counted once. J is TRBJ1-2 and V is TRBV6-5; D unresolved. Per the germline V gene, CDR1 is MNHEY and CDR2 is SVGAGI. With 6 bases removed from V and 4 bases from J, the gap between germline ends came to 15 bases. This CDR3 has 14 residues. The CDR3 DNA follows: TGTGCCAGCAGGCCCCACGGGGAACTCTATGGCTACACCTTC. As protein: CASRPHGELYGYTF.

CDR3 residues: CASSLLLGQGGEKLFF. The DNA of the CDR3 is TGTGCCAGCAGTTTATTGCTGGGTCAGGGAGGAGAAAAACTGTTTTTT. The rearrangement links TRBV28 to TRBJ1-4; weak D call: TRBD1 (5 bases). The CDR3 is 16 residues long. Germline loops: CDR1 MDHEN, CDR2 SYDVKM. The V end was cut by 1 base, the J end by 8 bases, with 17 bases between. The full variable domain, completed using reference TRBV28 and TRBJ1-4, is DVKVTQSSRYLVKRTGEKVFLECVQDMDHENMFWYRQDPGLGLRLIYFSYDVKMKEKGDIPEGYSVSREKKERFSLILESASTNQTSMYLCASSLLLGQGGEKLFFGSGTQLSVL.

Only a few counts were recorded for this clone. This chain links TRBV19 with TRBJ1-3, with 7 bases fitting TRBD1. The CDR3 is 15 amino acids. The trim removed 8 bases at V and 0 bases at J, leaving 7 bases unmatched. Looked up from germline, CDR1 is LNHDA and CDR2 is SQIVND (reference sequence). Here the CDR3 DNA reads TGTGCCAGTCGGACAGGCCGTACCTCTGGAAACACCATATATTTT. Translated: CASRTGRTSGNTIYF.

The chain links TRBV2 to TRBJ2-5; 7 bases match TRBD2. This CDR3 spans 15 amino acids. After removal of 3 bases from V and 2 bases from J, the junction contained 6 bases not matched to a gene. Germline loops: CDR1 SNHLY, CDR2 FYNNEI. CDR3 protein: CASSEEAGLQETQYF. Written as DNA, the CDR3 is TGTGCCAGCAGTGAGGAAGCGGGGCTACAAGAGACCCAGTACTTC.

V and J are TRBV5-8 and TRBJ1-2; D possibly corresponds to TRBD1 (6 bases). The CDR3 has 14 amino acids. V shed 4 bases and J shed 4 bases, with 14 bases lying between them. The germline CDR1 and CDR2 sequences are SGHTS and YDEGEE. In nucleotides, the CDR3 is TGTGCCAGCAGCCTACAGGGAGTGGCCTATGGCTACACCTTC. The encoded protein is CASSLQGVAYGYTF.

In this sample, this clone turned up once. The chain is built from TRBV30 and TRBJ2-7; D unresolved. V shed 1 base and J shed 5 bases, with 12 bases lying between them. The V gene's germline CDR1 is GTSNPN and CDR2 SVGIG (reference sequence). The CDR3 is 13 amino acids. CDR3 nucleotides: TGTGCCTGGAGTGCCCGTCAACACGACGAGCAGTACTTC. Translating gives CAWSARQHDEQYF.

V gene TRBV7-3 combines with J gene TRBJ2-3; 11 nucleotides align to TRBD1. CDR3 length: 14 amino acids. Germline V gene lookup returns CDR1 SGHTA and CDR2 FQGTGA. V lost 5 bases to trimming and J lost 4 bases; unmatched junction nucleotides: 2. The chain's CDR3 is CASSMGQGADTQYF. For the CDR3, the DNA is TGTGCCAGCAGCATGGGACAGGGGGCAGATACGCAGTATTTT.

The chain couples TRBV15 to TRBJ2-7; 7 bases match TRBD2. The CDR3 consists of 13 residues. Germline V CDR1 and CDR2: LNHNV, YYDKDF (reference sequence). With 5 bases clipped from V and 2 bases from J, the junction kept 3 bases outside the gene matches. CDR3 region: CATSEGLTYEQYF. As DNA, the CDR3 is TGTGCCACCAGCGAGGGACTAACCTACGAGCAGTACTTC.

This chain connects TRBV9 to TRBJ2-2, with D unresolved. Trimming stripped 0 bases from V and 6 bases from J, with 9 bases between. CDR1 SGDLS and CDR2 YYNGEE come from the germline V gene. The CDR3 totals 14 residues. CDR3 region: CASSVGGRPGELFF. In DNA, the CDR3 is TGTGCCAGCAGCGTAGGTGGGCGCCCCGGGGAGCTGTTTTTT. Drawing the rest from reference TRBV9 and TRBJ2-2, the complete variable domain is DSGVTQTPKHLITATGQRVTLRCSPRSGDLSVYWYQQSLDQGLQFLIQYYNGEERAKGNILERFSAQQFPDLHSELNLSSLELGDSALYFCASSVGGRPGELFFGEGSRLTVL.

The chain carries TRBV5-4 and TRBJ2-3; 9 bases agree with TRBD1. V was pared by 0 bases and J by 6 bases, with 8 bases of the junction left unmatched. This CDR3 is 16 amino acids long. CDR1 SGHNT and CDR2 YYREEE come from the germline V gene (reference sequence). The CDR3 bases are TGTGCCAGCAGCTTGGGAGGACAGGGGATGTTGGATACGCAGTATTTT. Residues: CASSLGGQGMLDTQYF. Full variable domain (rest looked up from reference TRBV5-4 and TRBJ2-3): ETGVTQSPTHLIKTRGQQVTLRCSSQSGHNTVSWYQQALGQGPQFIFQYYREEENGRGNFPPRFSGLQFPNYSSELNVNALELDDSALYLCASSLGGQGMLDTQYFGPGTRLTVL.

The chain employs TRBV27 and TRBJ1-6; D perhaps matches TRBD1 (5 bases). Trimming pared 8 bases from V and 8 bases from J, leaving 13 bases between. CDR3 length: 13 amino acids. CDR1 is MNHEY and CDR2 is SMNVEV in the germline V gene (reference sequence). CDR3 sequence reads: CASSGPGDSPLHF. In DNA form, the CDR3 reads TGTGCCAGCTCCGGGCCGGGGGATTCACCCCTCCACTTT.

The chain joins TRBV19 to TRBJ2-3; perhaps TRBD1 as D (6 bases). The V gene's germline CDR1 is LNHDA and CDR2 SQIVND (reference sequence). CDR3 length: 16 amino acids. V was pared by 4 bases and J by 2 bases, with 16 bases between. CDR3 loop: CASSTEHREATDTQYF. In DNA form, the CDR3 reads TGTGCCAGTAGTACAGAGCACAGGGAAGCCACAGATACGCAGTATTTT.

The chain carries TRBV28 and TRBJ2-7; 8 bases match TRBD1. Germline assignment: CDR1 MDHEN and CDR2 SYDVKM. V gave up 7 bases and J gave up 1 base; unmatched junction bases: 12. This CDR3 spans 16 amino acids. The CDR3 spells CASNGLAGQGSYEQYF. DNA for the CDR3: TGTGCCAGCAACGGTTTGGCCGGACAGGGATCCTACGAGCAGTACTTC.

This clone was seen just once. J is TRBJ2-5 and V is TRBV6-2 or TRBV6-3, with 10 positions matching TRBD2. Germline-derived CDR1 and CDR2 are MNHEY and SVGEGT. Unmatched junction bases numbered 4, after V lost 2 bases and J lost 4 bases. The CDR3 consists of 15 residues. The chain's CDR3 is CASSYTLAGGETQYF. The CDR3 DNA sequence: TGTGCCAGCAGTTACACCTTAGCGGGGGGAGAGACCCAGTACTTC.

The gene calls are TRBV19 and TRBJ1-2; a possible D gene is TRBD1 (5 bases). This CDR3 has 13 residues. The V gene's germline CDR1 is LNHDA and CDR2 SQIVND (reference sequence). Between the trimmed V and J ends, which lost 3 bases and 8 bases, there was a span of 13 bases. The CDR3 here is CASSIAGDFGYTF. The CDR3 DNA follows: TGTGCCAGTAGTATTGCGGGGGACTTCGGCTACACCTTC.